The 14 T cell receptor beta chains in this list originate from one sample, sequenced in a study of T cell responses to AZD1222 COVID-19 vaccine. Assay: immunoSEQ multiplex PCR; the TCRdb copy retains only in-frame clones and omits some. In the table there are around 140,000 clones, 92% of which are singletons. The sample was peripheral blood, taken on day 0 of AZD1222 vaccination. Receptors were obtained from an adult in good health.

This chain links TRBV10-3 with TRBJ1-5; 9 nucleotides match TRBD1. TRBJ2-3 explains the end of the DNA better; the J call may be wrong. Germline V gene data show CDR1 as ENHRY and CDR2 as SYGVKD. The length of the CDR3 is 13 residues. CDR3 DNA: TGTGCCACCGCGTGGACAGGGGATCAGCCCCAGTATTTT. Translated: CATAWTGDQPQYF.

V and J are TRBV4-2 and TRBJ1-3, with unresolved D. This CDR3 contains 16 residues. The V gene lost 8 bases and the J gene lost 0 bases, with 17 bases spanning the gap. Germline CDR1 reads LGHNA; CDR2 reads YNFKEQ. For the CDR3, the DNA is TGTGCCAGCGGGCCCTGGACTCAGACCTCTGGAAACACCATATATTTT. It is translated as CASGPWTQTSGNTIYF.

This sequence joins TRBV28 and TRBJ2-3; D gene unclear. V was trimmed by 6 bases and J by 4 bases, leaving 8 bases between them. CDR3 length: 12 amino acids. Per germline, CDR1 MDHEN and CDR2 SYDVKM. The DNA for the CDR3 is TGTGCCAGCAGGTTAGAGGCAGATACGCAGTATTTT. Its protein product is CASRLEADTQYF.

V gene TRBV5-1 combines with J gene TRBJ2-2; D is unresolved. CDR3 length: 15 residues. Germline assignment: CDR1 SGHRS and CDR2 YFSETQ. V was cut by 1 base and J by 2 bases, with 9 bases left in between. CDR3 protein: CASSLRAENTGELFF. In DNA, the CDR3 is TGCGCCAGCAGCTTGCGAGCAGAAAACACCGGGGAGCTGTTTTTT. The variable domain in full, completed from reference TRBV5-1 and TRBJ2-2, reads KAGVTQTPRYLIKTRGQQVTLSCSPISGHRSVSWYQQTPGQGLQFLFEYFSETQRNKGNFPGRFSGRQFSNSRSEMNVSTLELGDSALYLCASSLRAENTGELFFGEGSRLTVL.

The chain carries TRBV2 and TRBJ2-1, with D unresolved. The CDR3 extends over 16 amino acids. The germline gives CDR1 SNHLY, CDR2 FYNNEI. Deletions cut 7 bases from V and 7 bases from J, with 23 bases between. CDR3 DNA: TGTGCCAGCACTGAGAGTAGGGATATCGATCGGAATGAGCAGTTCTTC. Translating it yields CASTESRDIDRNEQFF.

The chain has TRBV28 and TRBJ1-3; unclear D gene. V was clipped by 8 bases and J by 0 bases, with 5 bases between them. The length of the CDR3 is 12 residues. The V gene's germline CDR1 is MDHEN and CDR2 SYDVKM. CDR3 coding DNA: TGTGCCAGCGGCCACTCTGGAAACACCATATATTTT. As protein: CASGHSGNTIYF.

The chain links TRBV28 to TRBJ2-7; the D gene is possibly TRBD2 (6 bases). Germline CDR1 is MDHEN and CDR2 is SYDVKM. The V gene lost 8 bases and the J gene lost 1 base, with 18 bases spanning the gap. This CDR3 region has 15 residues. In DNA form, the CDR3 reads TGTGCCAGCCTTGGGACTGTAGGGACTTCCTACGAGCAGTACTTC. Translating it yields CASLGTVGTSYEQYF.

The CDR3 region has the DNA TGCGCCAGCAGCCAAGACCTATTTAATGAAAAACTGTTTTTT. Protein sequence: CASSQDLFNEKLFF. J is TRBJ1-4 and V is TRBV4-1; D is unresolved. Trimming stripped 0 bases from V and 4 bases from J, with 6 bases between. The CDR3 runs 14 residues. The germline V gene encodes CDR1 MGHRA and CDR2 YSYEKL.

The CDR3 DNA sequence: TGCGCCAGCAGATCTACAGGGGGGAACTACAATGAGCAGTTCTTC. It translates to CASRSTGGNYNEQFF. This chain links TRBV5-1 with TRBJ2-1; 8 positions match TRBD1. Trimming removed 5 bases from V and 3 bases from J; junction bases left unmatched: 7. Germline assignment: CDR1 SGHRS and CDR2 YFSETQ. This CDR3 region has 15 residues.

The rearrangement links TRBV19 to TRBJ1-2; the match to TRBD1 covers 8 bases. J gave up 0 bases and V 7 bases, and 1 base lay outside the gene matches. Per the germline V gene, CDR1 is LNHDA and CDR2 is SQIVND (reference sequence). The CDR3 extends over 13 amino acids. CDR3 loop: CASKQGANYGYTF. The CDR3 bases are TGTGCCAGTAAACAGGGGGCTAACTATGGCTACACCTTC.

This chain uses TRBV29-1 with TRBJ1-2; D is unresolved. CDR1 is SQVTM, CDR2 ANQGSEA, per germline. The CDR3 is 13 amino acids. Trimming removed 4 bases at V and 0 bases at J, with 9 bases between. The CDR3 sequence: CSVVGITNYGYTF. DNA of the CDR3: TGCAGCGTTGTGGGCATCACTAACTATGGCTACACCTTC.

This rearrangement joins TRBV29-1 to TRBJ1-3; D unresolved. V was shortened by 5 bases and J by 3 bases, with 11 bases between the two germline ends. CDR3 length: 13 amino acids. Germline CDR1 and CDR2: SQVTM and ANQGSEA. The CDR3 nucleotides are TGCAGCGTTTCGCTAGGGTATGGAAACACCATATATTTT. This sequence encodes CSVSLGYGNTIYF.

This rearrangement joins TRBV29-1 to TRBJ2-7, with D perhaps being TRBD1 or TRBD2 (5 bases each). V was clipped by 6 bases and J by 3 bases, with 27 bases between them. This CDR3 comprises 17 residues. The V gene's germline CDR1 is SQVTM and CDR2 ANQGSEA. The CDR3 reads CSVAGTDHPPSYYEQYF. Here the CDR3 DNA reads TGCAGCGTCGCCGGGACGGACCATCCGCCTTCATACTACGAGCAGTACTTC.

CDR3 nucleotide sequence: TGTGCCAGCAGCTTAGAAAGTGGGTCAAATTCACCCCTCCACTTT. It translates to CASSLESGSNSPLHF. The chain is built from TRBV11-2 and TRBJ1-6; D remains unclear. The CDR3 has 15 residues. Germline V gene sequence: CDR1 SGHAT, CDR2 FQNNGV. Trimming removed 0 bases at V and 7 bases at J, with 10 bases between.